The sequence of this T cell receptor (beta chain) was determined in a study of blood T cell repertoires in COVID-19. Across the whole study: Collection of acute and convalescent COVID-19 samples took place in the United States, Italy and Spain.

In the source study's methods: Amplification from reference gene primers served as the basis for estimated nucleated cell counts. Repertoires were generated with immunoSEQ multiplex PCR, while TCRdb's copy carries only in-frame clones and drops some. D and trimming come from the DNA, and the V and J calls and clone size come from that table. The sample lists around 300,000 clones, approximately 90% occurring once. Assignments of participants to cohorts depended upon their own reported clinical history. CDR1 SNHLY and CDR2 FYNNEI come from the germline V gene. The CDR3 runs 15 residues. The ends were cut back, 6 bases at V and 2 bases at J, with 14 bases in the middle.

Sequencing input: PBMCs or T cells enriched from blood (not recorded which). The receptor's source is a woman under 30 who had recovered from COVID-19. This chain links TRBV2 with TRBJ2-1; D is perhaps TRBD1 (5 bases). CDR3 loop: CASRTTAQAYNEQFF. The CDR3 nucleotides read TGTGCCAGCAGGACGACAGCCCAGGCCTACAATGAGCAGTTCTTC.